This T cell receptor (beta chain) was obtained from a study of neurological immune-mediated disorders. Study details: The study included some 35 multiple sclerosis patients, approximately 31 relapsing-remitting and 3 secondary progressive.

The sorted libraries were made from about a million CD4+ or CD8+ T cells. Ten or more counts support this clonotype. Its antigen remains unidentified. The V end was cut by 0 bases, the J end by 0 bases, with 7 bases between. The CDR3 runs 15 residues. In germline, CDR1 is SGHRS, CDR2 YFSETQ. Study findings and constraints: The authors found no clinical or MRI feature associated with the multiple sclerosis repertoire cluster. Patients with HTLV-1-associated myelopathy showed the most TCR clonal expansion. Those with multiple sclerosis showed the least, falling below healthy controls.

From the 5' RACE reads, TCRdb called clonotypes with MiXCR, one entry per CDR3 protein. The data show 55,000 or so distinct CDR3 sequences, about 4% seen once. The chain carries TRBV5-1 and TRBJ1-3; weak D call: TRBD1 (5 bases). The source material was CD4+ T cells from blood. The sequence was collected from a woman aged 40 to 55 with multiple sclerosis. The CDR3 DNA reads TGCGCCAGCAGCTTGGGACAGATCTCTGGAAACACCATATATTTT. Its protein is CASSLGQISGNTIYF.